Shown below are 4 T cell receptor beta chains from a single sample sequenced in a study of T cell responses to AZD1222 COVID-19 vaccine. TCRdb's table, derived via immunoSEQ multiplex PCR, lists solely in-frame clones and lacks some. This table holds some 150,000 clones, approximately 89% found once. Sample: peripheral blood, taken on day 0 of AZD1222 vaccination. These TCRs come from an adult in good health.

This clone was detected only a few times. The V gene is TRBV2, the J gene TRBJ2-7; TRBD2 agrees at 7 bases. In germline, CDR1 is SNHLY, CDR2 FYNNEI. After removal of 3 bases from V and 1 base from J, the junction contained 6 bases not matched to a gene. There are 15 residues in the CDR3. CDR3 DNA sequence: TGTGCCAGCAGTGACAGAGGGAGGGCGTCCTACGAGCAGTACTTC. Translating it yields CASSDRGRASYEQYF.

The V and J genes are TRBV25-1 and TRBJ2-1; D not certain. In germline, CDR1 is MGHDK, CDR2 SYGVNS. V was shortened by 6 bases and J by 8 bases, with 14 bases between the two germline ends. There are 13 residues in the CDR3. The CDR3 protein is CASSPSGIDEQFF. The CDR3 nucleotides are TGTGCCAGCAGCCCCTCGGGCATCGATGAGCAGTTCTTC.

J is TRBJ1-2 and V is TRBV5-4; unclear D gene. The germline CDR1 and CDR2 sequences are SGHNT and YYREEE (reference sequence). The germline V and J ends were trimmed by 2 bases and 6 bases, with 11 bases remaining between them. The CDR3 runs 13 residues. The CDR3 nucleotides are TGTGCCAGCAGCTTAGGCCCATGGGATGGCTACACCTTC. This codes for CASSLGPWDGYTF. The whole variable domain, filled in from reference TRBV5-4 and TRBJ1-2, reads ETGVTQSPTHLIKTRGQQVTLRCSSQSGHNTVSWYQQALGQGPQFIFQYYREEENGRGNFPPRFSGLQFPNYSSELNVNALELDDSALYLCASSLGPWDGYTFGSGTRLTVV.

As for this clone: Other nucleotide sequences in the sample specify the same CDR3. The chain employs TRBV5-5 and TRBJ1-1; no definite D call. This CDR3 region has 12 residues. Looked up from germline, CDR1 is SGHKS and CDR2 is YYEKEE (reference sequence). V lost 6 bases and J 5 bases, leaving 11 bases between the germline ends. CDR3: CASNHLNTEAFF. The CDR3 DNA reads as TGTGCCAGCAACCACCTAAATACTGAAGCTTTCTTT.